One sample yielded the 4 T cell receptor beta chains listed below, sequenced in a study of blood T cell repertoires in COVID-19. Clones were sequenced by immunoSEQ multiplex PCR, and TCRdb holds only the in-frame ones, with some missing. Found here are about 220,000 clones, around 85% of them singletons; the top ten hold about 2.4%. Sample: peripheral blood. These receptors came from a woman in her seventies with COVID-19, enrolled during active disease.

The chain is built from TRBV7-2 and TRBJ1-5, with D unclear. Looked up from germline, CDR1 is SGHTA and CDR2 is FQGNSA. V was cut by 0 bases and J by 2 bases, with 17 bases left in between. The CDR3 is made up of 18 amino acids. The CDR3 sequence: CASSLAPSGRRGNQPQHF. Written as DNA, the CDR3 is TGTGCCAGCAGCTTAGCGCCCAGCGGCCGTAGGGGCAATCAGCCCCAGCATTTT.

This chain connects TRBV4-2 to TRBJ1-4, with D perhaps TRBD1 (5 bases). This CDR3 has 19 residues. CDR1 and CDR2 (germline): LGHNA, YNFKEQ. V shed 0 bases and J shed 0 bases, with 17 bases lying between them. The CDR3 sequence: CASSQDPQGGSATNEKLFF. The CDR3 nucleotides are TGTGCCAGCAGCCAAGATCCGCAGGGAGGTTCGGCAACTAATGAAAAACTGTTTTTT.

The CDR3 DNA reads as TGTGCCACCAGCAGAGATCTAGCAGGGGGTCAGCCCCAGCATTTT. Protein: CATSRDLAGGQPQHF. The chain recombines TRBV15 with TRBJ1-5; 7 nucleotides align to TRBD1. The CDR3 has 15 amino acids. With 0 bases clipped from V and 6 bases from J, the junction kept 5 bases outside the gene matches. Germline V gene data show CDR1 as LNHNV and CDR2 as YYDKDF (reference sequence).

The rearrangement uses TRBV29-1 and TRBJ2-7; D is possibly TRBD1 (6 bases). CDR1 and CDR2 (germline): SQVTM, ANQGSEA. V gave up 1 base and J gave up 2 bases, with 9 bases separating them. This CDR3 spans 13 amino acids. The CDR3 DNA reads as TGCAGCGTTGAAGCTGGACAGACCTACGAGCAGTACTTC. Translating it yields CSVEAGQTYEQYF.